This TCR beta chain was retrieved from a study of blood T cell repertoires in COVID-19. Study overall: Samples of COVID-19 (acute and convalescent) were obtained from the United States, Italy and Spain. In each case, the material was cDNA or gDNA derived from T cells, B-cell-depleted T cells, or PBMCs.

The length of the CDR3 is 15 residues. Germline CDR1 is PRHDT and CDR2 is FYEKMQ (reference sequence). Trimming took 0 bases from V and 8 from J, leaving 16 bases between them. As processed by the authors: Scientists estimated how many nucleated cells there were by amplifying reference gene primers. Sequencing was performed with immunoSEQ multiplex PCR; in TCRdb, only in-frame clones are kept and a portion is missing. V, J and clone size are those of that table, while D and trimming were read from the DNA. The sample holds fewer than 200,000 clones, 60% to 80% seen once. The TCR was taken from a woman between 65 and 79 years old with acute or convalescent COVID-19. Sequenced material: peripheral blood. This chain joins TRBV13 and TRBJ1-2, with D perhaps matching TRBD1 (6 bases). The CDR3 nucleotides are TGTGCCAGCAGCTTAGGTGGGGGCGCGGTTACCGGCTACACCTTC. The encoded protein is CASSLGGGAVTGYTF.